This T cell receptor beta chain was recovered during a study of regulatory T cells in long-lasting Graves disease. The sample's time point: newly diagnosed GD, antithyroid drugs for less than 3 months. Extracted PBMC RNA gave rise to the TCR library. This clonotype has ten or more counts. J lost 2 bases, V lost 4 bases, and 8 bases had no gene match. Germline V gives CDR1 KGHDR, CDR2 SFDVKD. This CDR3 region has 17 residues. Construction of TCR beta libraries relied on iRepertoire HTBI primers and on Arm-PCR targeting CDR3 regions. TCRdb called the multiplex PCR reads again in MiXCR, with one record for every CDR3 protein. The data contain roughly 500,000 distinct CDR3 sequences, around an eighth of them singletons. The same data also contributed to another study, on T cells in Graves' hyperthyroidism and ophthalmopathy. That paper notes: It was a median approximately 7.1 months before onset that the model predicted ophthalmopathy.

The clonotype originates from a man aged 25 to 40 with Graves disease. This rearrangement joins TRBV24-1 to TRBJ1-5; 9 bases agree with TRBD1. The sample here was peripheral blood mononuclear cells (PBMCs), taken at new diagnosis, from a patient treated with antithyroid drugs. Here the CDR3 reads CATSDPRDRDRNQPQHF. The CDR3 bases are TGTGCCACCAGTGACCCCCGGGACAGGGATCGCAATCAGCCCCAGCATTTT.